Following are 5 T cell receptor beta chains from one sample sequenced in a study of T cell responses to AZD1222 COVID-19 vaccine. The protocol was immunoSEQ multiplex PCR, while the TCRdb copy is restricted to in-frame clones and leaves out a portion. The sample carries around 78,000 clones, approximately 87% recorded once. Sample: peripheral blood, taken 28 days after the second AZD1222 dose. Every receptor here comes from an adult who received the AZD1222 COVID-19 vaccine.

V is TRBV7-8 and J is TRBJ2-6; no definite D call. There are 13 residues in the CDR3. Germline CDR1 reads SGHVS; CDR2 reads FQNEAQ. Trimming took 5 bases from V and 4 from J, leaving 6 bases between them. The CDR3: CASSPRGANVLTF. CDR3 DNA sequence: TGTGCCAGCAGCCCCCGGGGGGCCAACGTCCTGACTTTC.

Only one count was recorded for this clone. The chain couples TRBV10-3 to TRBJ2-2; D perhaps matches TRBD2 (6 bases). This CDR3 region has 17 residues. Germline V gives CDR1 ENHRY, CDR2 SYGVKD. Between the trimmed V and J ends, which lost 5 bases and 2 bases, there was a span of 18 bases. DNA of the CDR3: TGTGCCATCAGTTTTTCCACCGGGACTGATAACACCGGGGAGCTGTTTTTT. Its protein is CAISFSTGTDNTGELFF.

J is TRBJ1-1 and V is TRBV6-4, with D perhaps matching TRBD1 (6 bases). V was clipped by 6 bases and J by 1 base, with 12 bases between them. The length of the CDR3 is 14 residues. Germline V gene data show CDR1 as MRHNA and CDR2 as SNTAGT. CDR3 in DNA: TGTGCCAGCAGCAAGGACAGCGGGAACACTGAAGCTTTCTTT. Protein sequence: CASSKDSGNTEAFF.

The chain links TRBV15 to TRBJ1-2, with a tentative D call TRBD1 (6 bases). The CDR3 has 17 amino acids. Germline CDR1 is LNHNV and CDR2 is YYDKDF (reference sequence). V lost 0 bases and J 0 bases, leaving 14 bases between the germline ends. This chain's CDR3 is CATSRDLKRTANYGYTF. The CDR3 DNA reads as TGTGCCACCAGCAGAGATCTCAAGCGGACAGCTAACTATGGCTACACCTTC.

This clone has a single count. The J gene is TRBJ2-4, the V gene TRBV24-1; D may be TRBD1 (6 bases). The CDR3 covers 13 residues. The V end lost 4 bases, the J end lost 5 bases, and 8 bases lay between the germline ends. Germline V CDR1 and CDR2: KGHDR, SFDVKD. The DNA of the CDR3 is TGTGCCACCAGTGAGACAGGACAAAACATTCAGTACTTC. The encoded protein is CATSETGQNIQYF.